This is a list of T cell receptor beta chains from one sample in a study of blood T cell repertoires in COVID-19. TCRdb's copy holds only in-frame clones and misses some; the assay was immunoSEQ multiplex PCR. The sample holds about 100,000 clones, 65% to 80% seen once. Sequencing was performed on peripheral blood. The receptor set was obtained from a woman aged 40 to 49 with acute or convalescent COVID-19. Each CDR3 is given with its conserved first and last residue. D genes are given only for firm matches. Size tells how often a clone was seen (once, few, many) or the class of an expanded clone, and some rows leave it out.

v_gene,abundance,j_gene,d_gene,CDR3nt,CDR3aa
TRBV30,.,TRBJ2-1,.,TGTGCCTGGAGTGTGGGGACTTCGCGTGAGCAGTTCTTC,CAWSVGTSREQFF
TRBV2,.,TRBJ1-5,.,TGTGCCAGCAGTGAGGGCGGGTATAGCAATCAGCCCCAGCATTTT,CASSEGGYSNQPQHF
TRBV28,.,TRBJ2-7,.,TGTGCCAGCAGTATACAGGGTGCCCTCTCCTACGAGCAGTACTTC,CASSIQGALSYEQYF
TRBV5-1,.,TRBJ2-5,TRBD1,TGCGCCAGCAGCCTAGGACAGGGGGGAGAGACCCAGTACTTC,CASSLGQGGETQYF
TRBV28,.,TRBJ2-7,.,TGTGCCAGCAGTTTTGGGCCAAACTCCTACGAGCAGTACTTC,CASSFGPNSYEQYF
TRBV9,.,TRBJ2-5,TRBD2,TGTGCCAGCAGCGTAGACGGGGGGTCCCAAGAGACCCAGTACTTC,CASSVDGGSQETQYF
TRBV7-9,once,TRBJ2-3,TRBD2,TGTGCCAGCAGCTCGGGACTAGCGGGGGGCCAGGATACGCAGTATTTT,CASSSGLAGGQDTQYF
TRBV19,.,TRBJ1-5,.,TGTGCCAGTAGTACCACGGACAGTGGGTTTAGCAATCAGCCCCAGCATTTT,CASSTTDSGFSNQPQHF
TRBV30,few,TRBJ1-5,.,TGTGCCTGGAGTTGGGGGGACAATCAGCCCCAGCATTTT,CAWSWGDNQPQHF
TRBV5-1,once,TRBJ1-6,.,TGCGCCAGCAGCTTAGCAGGGAATTATAATTCACCCCTCCACTTT,CASSLAGNYNSPLHF
TRBV28,.,TRBJ2-2,TRBD1,TGTGCCAGCAGCCTGTACGGACAGGGGGACACCGGGGAGCTGTTTTTT,CASSLYGQGDTGELFF
TRBV5-6,.,TRBJ1-1,TRBD1,TGTGCCAGCAGCTTATGGGACAGGGGGGTCACTGAAGCTTTCTTT,CASSLWDRGVTEAFF